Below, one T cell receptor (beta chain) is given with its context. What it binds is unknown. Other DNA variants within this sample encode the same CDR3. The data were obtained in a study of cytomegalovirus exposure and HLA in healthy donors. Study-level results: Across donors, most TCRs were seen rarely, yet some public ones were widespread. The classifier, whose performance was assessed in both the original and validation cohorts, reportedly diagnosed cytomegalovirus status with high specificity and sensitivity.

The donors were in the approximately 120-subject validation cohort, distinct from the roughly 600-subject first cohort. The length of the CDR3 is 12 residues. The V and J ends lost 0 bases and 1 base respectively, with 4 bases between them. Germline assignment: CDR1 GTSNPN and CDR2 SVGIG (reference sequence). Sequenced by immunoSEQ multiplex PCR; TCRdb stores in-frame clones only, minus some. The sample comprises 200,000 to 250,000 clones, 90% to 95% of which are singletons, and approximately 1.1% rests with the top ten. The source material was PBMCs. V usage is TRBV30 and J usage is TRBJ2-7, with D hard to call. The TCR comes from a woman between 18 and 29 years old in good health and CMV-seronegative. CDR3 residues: CAWSVRSYEQYF. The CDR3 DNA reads TGTGCCTGGAGTGTACGGTCCTACGAGCAGTACTTC. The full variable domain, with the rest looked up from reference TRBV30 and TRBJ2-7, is SQTIHQWPATLVQPVGSPLSLECTVEGTSNPNLYWYRQAAGRGLQLLFYSVGIGQISSEVPQNLSASRPQDRQFILSSKKLLLSDSGFYLCAWSVRSYEQYFGPGTRLTVT.